This T cell receptor beta chain was sequenced in a study of radiotherapy plus CTLA-4 blockade in lung cancer. Study conclusions and caveats: The study found tumor-derived TCR clones expanded in blood after radiotherapy plus ipilimumab.

Sequencing used immunoSEQ multiplex PCR; TCRdb keeps in-frame clones, though not all of them. The sample contains 85,000 to 90,000 clones, roughly 70% of which appear only once. The CDR3 loop spans 14 amino acids. Germline V gene lookup returns CDR1 KGHSH and CDR2 LQKENI. Trimming removed 2 bases from V and 0 bases from J, with 8 bases in between. With regard to this clone: What it binds is unknown.

The clonotype comes from a human donor with non-small cell lung cancer that progressed on radiotherapy plus ipilimumab. The chain combines TRBV18 with TRBJ2-7; D possibly corresponds to TRBD1 (5 bases). Sample: peripheral blood, taken from a patient treated with radiotherapy plus ipilimumab. The CDR3 loop is CASSPGADSYEQYF. The DNA of the CDR3 is TGTGCCAGCTCACCAGGGGCAGACTCCTACGAGCAGTACTTC. Together with reference TRBV18 and TRBJ2-7, the CDR3 gives the full variable domain: NAGVMQNPRHLVRRRGQEARLRCSPMKGHSHVYWYRQLPEEGLKFMVYLQKENIIDESGMPKERFSAEFPKEGPSILRIQQVVRGDSAAYFCASSPGADSYEQYFGPGTRLTVT.